These T cell receptor beta chains were read from a single sample in a study of blood T cell repertoires in COVID-19. The method was immunoSEQ multiplex PCR; TCRdb's version includes in-frame clones alone and lacks a portion of them. The table has 150,000 to 200,000 clones, 80% to 90% seen once. Specimen: peripheral blood. The receptors come from a man aged 55 to 69 with acute or convalescent COVID-19. Both conserved end residues are part of each CDR3. D genes are given only for firm matches. Not every row has a clone size; where given, it reads once, few, many or a size class.

size	D	V	J	DNA	CDR3
NA	NA	TRBV9	TRBJ2-3	TGTGCCAGCAGCGGTCGCTCAGGGCTTAAAGATACGCAGTATTTT	CASSGRSGLKDTQYF
NA	TRBD2	TRBV11-2	TRBJ2-1	TGTGCCAGCAGCGAAACCTTAGCGGGAGCTATGCAGTTCTTC	CASSETLAGAMQFF
NA	NA	TRBV19	TRBJ1-5	TGTGCCAGTAGTATAGGGGGGGGAATGCAGCCCCAGCATTTT	CASSIGGGMQPQHF
once	TRBD2	TRBV19	TRBJ2-2	TGTGCCAGTAACCCAGCGGGAGGGCCGAACACCGGGGAGCTGTTTTTT	CASNPAGGPNTGELFF
NA	NA	TRBV7-2	TRBJ1-3	TGTGCCAGCAGCTTAGTGGGTCGCGGGGTTGGAAACACCATATATTTT	CASSLVGRGVGNTIYF
NA	TRBD1	TRBV6-2/TRBV6-3	TRBJ1-2	TGTGCCAGCAGTACCGAACAGGGGAACTATGGCTACACCTTC	CASSTEQGNYGYTF
NA	NA	TRBV11-2	TRBJ2-7	TGTGCCAGCAGCTTAGGAGTCGAGCAGTACTTC	CASSLGVEQYF
NA	TRBD2	TRBV9	TRBJ2-1	TGTGCCAGCAGCGTGACTAGCGGGAGCTATGAGCAGTTCTTC	CASSVTSGSYEQFF
once	TRBD2	TRBV20-1	TRBJ2-1	TGCAGTGTACTAGCGGGGATTGAGCAGTTCTTC	CSVLAGIEQFF
once	TRBD1	TRBV27	TRBJ1-2	TGTGCCAGCAGTCCAGAGCAGGGGGCGAATGGCTACACCTTC	CASSPEQGANGYTF
NA	TRBD2	TRBV4-2	TRBJ2-2	TGTGCCAGCAGCCAGGGGGCTAGCGGGAGGGCCAACACCGGGGAGCTGTTTTTT	CASSQGASGRANTGELFF
NA	NA	TRBV15	TRBJ2-1	TGTGCCACCAGCAGAGAGGCAGGGGCGAGTGAGCAGTTCTTC	CATSREAGASEQFF
NA	TRBD2	TRBV3-1/TRBV3-2	TRBJ2-3	TGTGCCAGCAGCCAAGATATTAGACTAGCGGACACAGATACGCAGTATTTT	CASSQDIRLADTDTQYF
NA	NA	TRBV19	TRBJ1-5	TGTGCCAGTAGTTCCAATAGGGGGAGTAGCAATCAGCCCCAGCATTTT	CASSSNRGSSNQPQHF
NA	NA	TRBV3-1/TRBV3-2	TRBJ2-2	TGTGCCAGCAGCTTCCGGGGGACGGGTAACCGGTACACCGGGGAGCTGTTTTTT	CASSFRGTGNRYTGELFF
NA	TRBD2	TRBV5-1	TRBJ2-2	TGCGCCAGCAGCTTGGAGGTGGGACTAGGTCGTGGCACCGGGGAGCTGTTTTTT	CASSLEVGLGRGTGELFF
NA	TRBD1	TRBV11-2	TRBJ2-2	TGTGCCAGCAGACGTACCGGGACAGGGCACACCGGGGAGCTGTTTTTT	CASRRTGTGHTGELFF
NA	NA	TRBV27	TRBJ2-6	TGTGCCAGCAGTTTATGGGGCTATGGGTCCCCTGGGGCCAACGTCCTGACTTTC	CASSLWGYGSPGANVLTF
NA	NA	TRBV7-2	TRBJ2-1	TGTGCCAGCAGCTTAGTTATGCGGGAAGTTCGGTTCTTC	CASSLVMREVRFF
NA	TRBD2	TRBV4-2	TRBJ2-7	TGTGCCAGCAGCCCCGTTACTAGCGGGAGGGCGTACGAGCAGTACTTC	CASSPVTSGRAYEQYF
NA	TRBD1	TRBV12-5	TRBJ2-1	TGTGCTAGTGGTTTCGGGGGACAGGGTGCTCAGTTCTTC	CASGFGGQGAQFF
NA	TRBD2	TRBV6-5	TRBJ2-5	TGTGCCAGCAGTCCATTAGGGAGGGTCCGGGAGACCCAGTACTTC	CASSPLGRVRETQYF
NA	TRBD2	TRBV18	TRBJ2-1	TGTGCCAGCTCACCATCTAGCGGGAGTGGTAAGTCCGATGAGCAGTTCTTC	CASSPSSGSGKSDEQFF
NA	TRBD2	TRBV6-5	TRBJ2-1	TGTGCCAGTGGAGGGCGGGAGGGCCTAAGTGAGCAGTTCTTC	CASGGREGLSEQFF